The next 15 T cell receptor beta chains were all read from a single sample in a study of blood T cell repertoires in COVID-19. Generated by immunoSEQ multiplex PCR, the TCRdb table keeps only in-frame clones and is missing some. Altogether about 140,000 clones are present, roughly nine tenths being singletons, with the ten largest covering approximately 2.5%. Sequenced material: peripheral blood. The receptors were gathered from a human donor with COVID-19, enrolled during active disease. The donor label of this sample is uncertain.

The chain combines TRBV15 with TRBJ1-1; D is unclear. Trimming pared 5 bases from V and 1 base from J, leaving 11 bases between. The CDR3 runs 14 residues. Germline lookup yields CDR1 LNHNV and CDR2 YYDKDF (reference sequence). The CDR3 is CATSVQIKNTEAFF. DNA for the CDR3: TGTGCCACCAGCGTACAGATCAAGAACACTGAAGCTTTCTTT.

Written as DNA, the CDR3 is TGTGCCAGTAGCAATGCCCGGGAACTCGGCAATCAGCCCCAGCATTTT. Encoded protein: CASSNARELGNQPQHF. This sequence joins TRBV19 and TRBJ1-5; D uncertain. The germline V and J ends were trimmed by 6 bases and 2 bases, with 17 bases remaining between them. Germline values: CDR1 LNHDA, CDR2 SQIVND (reference sequence). This CDR3 has 16 amino acids.

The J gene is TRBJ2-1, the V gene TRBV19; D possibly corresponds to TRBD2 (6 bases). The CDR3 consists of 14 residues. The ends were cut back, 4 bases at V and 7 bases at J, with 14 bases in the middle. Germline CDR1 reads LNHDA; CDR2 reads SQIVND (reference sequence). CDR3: CASSRRDGTNEQFF. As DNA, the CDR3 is TGTGCCAGTAGTAGGAGGGACGGAACTAATGAGCAGTTCTTC.

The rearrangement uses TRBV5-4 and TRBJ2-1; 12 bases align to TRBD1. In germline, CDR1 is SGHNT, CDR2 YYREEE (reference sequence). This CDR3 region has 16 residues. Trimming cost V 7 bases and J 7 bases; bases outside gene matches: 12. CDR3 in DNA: TGTGCCAGCTCCCCTGGGGGGACAGGGGGCTTAAATGAGCAGTTCTTC. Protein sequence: CASSPGGTGGLNEQFF.

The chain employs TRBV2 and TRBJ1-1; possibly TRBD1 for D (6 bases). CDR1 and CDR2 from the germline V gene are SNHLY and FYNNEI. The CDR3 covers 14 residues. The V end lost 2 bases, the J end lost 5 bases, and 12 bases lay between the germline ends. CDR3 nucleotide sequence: TGTGCCAGCAGTGAAACAGGGTGGCGAACTGAAGCTTTCTTT. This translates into CASSETGWRTEAFF.

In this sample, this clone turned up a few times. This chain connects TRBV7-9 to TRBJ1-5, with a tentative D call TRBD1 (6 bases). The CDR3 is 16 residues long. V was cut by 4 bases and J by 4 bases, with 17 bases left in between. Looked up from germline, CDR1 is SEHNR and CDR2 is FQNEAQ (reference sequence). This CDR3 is CASSSGSQGHNQPQHF. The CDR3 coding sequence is TGTGCCAGCAGCTCCGGCTCACAGGGACATAATCAGCCCCAGCATTTT.

The CDR3 DNA follows: TGTGCCAGCAGCAAAGGGGCAGTCCGAAGGCCGCAGTACTTC. Translated: CASSKGAVRRPQYF. V gene TRBV21-1 combines with J gene TRBJ2-7; TRBD1, the table's D call, was not compared with the DNA. TRBV21-1 is listed as a pseudogene. The CDR3 extends over 14 amino acids.

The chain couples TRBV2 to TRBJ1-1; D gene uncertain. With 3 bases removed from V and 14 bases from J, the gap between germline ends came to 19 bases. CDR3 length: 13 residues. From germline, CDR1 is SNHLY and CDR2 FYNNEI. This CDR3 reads CASSDGEALLKFF. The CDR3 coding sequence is TGTGCCAGCAGTGATGGGGAGGCCCTTCTGAAGTTCTTT.

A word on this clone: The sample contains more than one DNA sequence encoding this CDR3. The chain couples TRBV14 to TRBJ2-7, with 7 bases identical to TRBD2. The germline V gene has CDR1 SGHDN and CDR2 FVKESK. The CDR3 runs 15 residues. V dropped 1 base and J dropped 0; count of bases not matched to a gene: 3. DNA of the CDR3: TGTGCCAGCAGCCAAGTTCCGGGGGGCTCCTACGAGCAGTACTTC. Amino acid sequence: CASSQVPGGSYEQYF. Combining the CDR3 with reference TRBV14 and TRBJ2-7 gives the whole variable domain EAGVTQFPSHSVIEKGQTVTLRCDPISGHDNLYWYRRVMGKEIKFLLHFVKESKQDESGMPNNRFLAERTGGTYSTLKVQPAELEDSGVYFCASSQVPGGSYEQYFGPGTRLTVT.

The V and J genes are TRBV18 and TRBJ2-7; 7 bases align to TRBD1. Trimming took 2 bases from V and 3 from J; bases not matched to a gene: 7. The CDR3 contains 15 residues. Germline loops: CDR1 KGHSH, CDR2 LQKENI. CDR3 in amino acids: CASSPEAGGFYEQYF. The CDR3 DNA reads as TGTGCCAGCTCACCAGAAGCAGGGGGTTTCTACGAGCAGTACTTC.

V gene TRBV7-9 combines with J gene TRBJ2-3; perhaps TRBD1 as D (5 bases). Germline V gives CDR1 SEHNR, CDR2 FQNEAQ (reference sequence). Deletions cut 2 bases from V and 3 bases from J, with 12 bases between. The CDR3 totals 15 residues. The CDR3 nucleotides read TGTGCCAGCAGCTTACAGGGCCCCGTAACAGATACGCAGTATTTT. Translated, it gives CASSLQGPVTDTQYF. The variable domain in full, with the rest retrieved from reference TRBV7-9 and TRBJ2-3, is DTGVSQNPRHKITKRGQNVTFRCDPISEHNRLYWYRQTLGQGPEFLTYFQNEAQLEKSRLLSDRFSAERPKGSFSTLEIQRTEQGDSAMYLCASSLQGPVTDTQYFGPGTRLTVL.

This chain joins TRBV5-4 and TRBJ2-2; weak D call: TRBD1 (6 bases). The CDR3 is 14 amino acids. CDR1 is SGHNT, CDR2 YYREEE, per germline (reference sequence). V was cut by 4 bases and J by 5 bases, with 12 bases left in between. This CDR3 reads CASSSDRRTGELFF. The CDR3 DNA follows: TGTGCCAGCAGCAGCGACAGGCGGACCGGGGAGCTGTTTTTT.

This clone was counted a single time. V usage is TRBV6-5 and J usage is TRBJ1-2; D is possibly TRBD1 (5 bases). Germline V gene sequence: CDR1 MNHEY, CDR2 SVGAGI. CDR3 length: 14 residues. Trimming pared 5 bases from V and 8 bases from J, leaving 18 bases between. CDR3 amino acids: CASSTNGRAAGYTF. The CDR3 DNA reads TGTGCCAGCAGTACAAACGGCAGGGCGGCCGGCTACACCTTC.

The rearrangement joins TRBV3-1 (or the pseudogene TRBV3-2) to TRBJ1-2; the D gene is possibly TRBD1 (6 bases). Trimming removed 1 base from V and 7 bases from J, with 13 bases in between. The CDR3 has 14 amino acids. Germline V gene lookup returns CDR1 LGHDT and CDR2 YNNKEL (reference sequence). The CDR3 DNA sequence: TGTGCCAGCAGCCAAGCACAGGGTTTGGGTGGCTACACCTTC. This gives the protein CASSQAQGLGGYTF.

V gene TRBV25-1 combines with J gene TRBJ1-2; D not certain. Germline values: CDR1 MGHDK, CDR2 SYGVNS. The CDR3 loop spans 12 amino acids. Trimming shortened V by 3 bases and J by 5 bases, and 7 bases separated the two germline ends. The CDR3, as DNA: TGTGCCAGCAGTGAGGCCACGTATGGCTACACCTTC. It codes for CASSEATYGYTF.